Listed below are T cell receptor beta chains from one sample, sequenced in a study of blood T cell repertoires in COVID-19. TCRdb's copy holds only in-frame clones and misses some; the assay was immunoSEQ multiplex PCR. The table records about 120,000 clones, 60% to 85% of them present only once. Sequenced sample: peripheral blood. All receptors come from a man aged 65 to 79 with acute or convalescent COVID-19. Each CDR3 is given with its conserved first and last residue. Fields, in order: V gene, J gene, clone size, D gene, CDR3 DNA, CDR3 protein. The D gene is left open where the match is weak. Rows give clone size only sometimes, using once, few, many, or a class for an expanded clone.

TRBV3-1/TRBV3-2	TRBJ2-7	few	TRBD2	TGTGCCAGCAGCCAGGCGGGGGGCTTCGAGCAGTACTTC	CASSQAGGFEQYF
TRBV6-6	TRBJ1-3	.	.	TGTGCCAGCAGTTACCTCGACACCATATATTTT	CASSYLDTIYF
TRBV27	TRBJ1-1	.	TRBD1	TGTGCCAGCACCACGGGACAGTATTACACTGAAGCTTTCTTT	CASTTGQYYTEAFF
TRBV28	TRBJ1-1	.	TRBD1	TGTGCCAGCAGTTTTCCTACAGGGGCATCGGGGAATGCTGAAGCTTTCTTT	CASSFPTGASGNAEAFF
TRBV6-2/TRBV6-3	TRBJ1-1	few	TRBD1	TGTGCCAGCAGTTACGCCCCGGGACAGGGGGCTATGAACACTGAAGCTTTCTTT	CASSYAPGQGAMNTEAFF
TRBV3-1/TRBV3-2	TRBJ1-1	.	.	TGTGCCAGCAGCCTCAGGGGAAGTGACACTGAAGCTTTCTTT	CASSLRGSDTEAFF
TRBV6-6	TRBJ1-1	.	.	TGTGCCAGCAGTGGTACACTGAACACTGAAGCTTTCTTT	CASSGTLNTEAFF
TRBV2	TRBJ2-2	.	.	TGTGCCAGCAGTGTGATAGACACCGGGGAGCTGTTTTTT	CASSVIDTGELFF
TRBV4-3	TRBJ1-1	once	TRBD1	TGCGCCAGCAGCCAGACGACAGGGGGCACTGAAGCTTTCTTT	CASSQTTGGTEAFF
TRBV5-6	TRBJ1-1	.	.	TGTGCCAGCAGCCATCAGGCAAAGGGAGATTTAGCTGAAGCTTTCTTT	CASSHQAKGDLAEAFF
TRBV19	TRBJ1-5	.	TRBD1	TGTGCCAGTAGTGCGATGACAGGGGTGGTGCAGCCCCAGCATTTT	CASSAMTGVVQPQHF
TRBV21-1	TRBJ2-2	.	.	TGTGCCAGCAGACTGACGGGCGGGGAGCTGTTTTTT	CASRLTGGELFF
TRBV6-2/TRBV6-3	TRBJ2-2	.	TRBD2	TGTGCCAGCAGTTACTCTAGCGGGGGGGCGAACACCGGGGAGCTGTTTTTT	CASSYSSGGANTGELFF
TRBV19	TRBJ1-6	few	.	TGTGCCAGTAATAAACAGGCCACCTTTAACTATAATTCACCCCTCCACTTT	CASNKQATFNYNSPLHF
TRBV6-5	TRBJ1-4	.	.	TGTGCCAGCAGTTACTTACCGACAGCCAATGAAAAACTGTTTTTT	CASSYLPTANEKLFF
TRBV19	TRBJ1-1	.	.	TGTGCCAGTAGTAAAGGGGAATGGAACACTGAAGCTTTCTTT	CASSKGEWNTEAFF
TRBV3-1/TRBV3-2	TRBJ2-1	.	TRBD2	TGTGCCAGCAGCCAAGATAACGGGGGGGGATACAATGAGCAGTTCTTC	CASSQDNGGGYNEQFF
TRBV19	TRBJ2-5	.	.	TGTGCCAGTGACCGCGGGATCCCTGGGACCCAGTACTTC	CASDRGIPGTQYF
TRBV11-3	TRBJ1-2	.	.	TGTGCCAGCAGCCCCTTCAGGGAGGATGGCTACACCTTC	CASSPFREDGYTF
TRBV5-6	TRBJ1-1	once	TRBD1	TGTGCCAGCAGCTTGGCAGGGGGCTTTGACGCTTTCTTT	CASSLAGGFDAFF
TRBV7-9	TRBJ1-5	.	.	TGTGCCAGCGCTCCCGATCCCAGTCAGCCCCAGCATTTT	CASAPDPSQPQHF
TRBV6-6	TRBJ1-2	.	.	TGTGCCAGCAGCCAAGCCGGTACGGTCCCTGGCTATGGCTACACCTTC	CASSQAGTVPGYGYTF
TRBV7-6	TRBJ2-1	.	.	TGTGCCAGCAGCTTAGAGTTCCAGGGCACCTACAATGAGCAGTTCTTC	CASSLEFQGTYNEQFF
TRBV19	TRBJ1-1	.	.	TGTGCCAGTAGTTTCCCGGCGGCTTTAGCGAACACTGAAGCTTTCTTT	CASSFPAALANTEAFF
TRBV7-2	TRBJ1-1	once	TRBD1	TGTGCCAGCAGCTCAGGGGGACACAGGAACACTGAAGCTTTCTTT	CASSSGGHRNTEAFF
TRBV5-6	TRBJ1-2	.	.	TGTGCCAGCAGCCGGGGACGGACAGATGGCTACACCTTC	CASSRGRTDGYTF
TRBV11-3	TRBJ1-6	.	.	TGTGCCAGCAGCGCAGCGGCCCGATCACCCCTCCACTTT	CASSAAARSPLHF
TRBV5-1	TRBJ1-1	.	TRBD1	TGCGCCAGCGGGACAGGGGGCGACGGGACTGAAGCTTTCTTT	CASGTGGDGTEAFF